The present entry profiles one T cell receptor (beta chain) with its context. These data originate in a study of blood T cell repertoires in COVID-19. Overall study context: Italy, Spain and the United States were the sources of the convalescent and acute COVID-19 samples. T cells, B-cell-depleted T cells, or PBMCs supplied cDNA or gDNA.

Original data processing: The authors estimated nucleated cell counts from reference gene primer amplification. Profiling relied on immunoSEQ multiplex PCR, and the TCRdb table lists in-frame clones only, not all of them. The D gene and trimming were derived from the DNA, and the V and J assignments and clone size from that table. The sample lists around 220,000 clones; about 88% were seen once. Germline V lookup: CDR1 SGHAT, CDR2 FQNNGV. The length of the CDR3 is 14 residues. Trimming removed 2 bases at V and 6 bases at J, with 13 bases between. The rearrangement links TRBV11-2 to TRBJ1-2, with D perhaps TRBD1 (6 bases). Sequenced: peripheral blood. The clonotype originates from a woman in her thirties or forties who had recovered from COVID-19. The CDR3 protein is CASSLRLEGDGYTF. The DNA for the CDR3 is TGTGCCAGCAGCTTACGGCTAGAGGGGGATGGCTACACCTTC.